These 8 T cell receptor beta chains were all obtained from the same sample, sequenced in a study of blood T cell repertoires in COVID-19. Clones were sequenced by immunoSEQ multiplex PCR, and TCRdb holds only the in-frame ones, with some missing. The table includes more than 200,000 clones, approximately 81% detected once. What was sequenced was peripheral blood. The receptors come from a woman older than 75 with acute or convalescent COVID-19.

This clone was seen once. The V gene is TRBV5-4, the J gene TRBJ2-2; TRBD2 matches 9 bases. The CDR3 covers 15 residues. Per the germline V gene, CDR1 is SGHNT and CDR2 is YYREEE (reference sequence). The V and J ends lost 2 bases and 5 bases, in that order; junction bases with no gene match: 4. CDR3 in DNA: TGTGCCAGCAGCTTTCAGCGGGGGGCGACCGGGGAGCTGTTTTTT. Its protein product is CASSFQRGATGELFF.

The chain is built from TRBV3-1 (or the pseudogene TRBV3-2) and TRBJ2-4; TRBD2 might be the D (6 bases). Germline CDR1 is LGHDT and CDR2 is YNNKEL (reference sequence). V lost 8 bases and J 13 bases, leaving 21 bases between the germline ends. This CDR3 has 13 residues. CDR3 sequence (DNA): TGTGCCAGCGCGATCGGCGGGGCGACGTACCAGTACTTC. Its protein is CASAIGGATYQYF.

Ten or more counts support this clone. The chain is built from TRBV30 and TRBJ2-2, with D maybe TRBD2 (5 bases). This CDR3 spans 13 amino acids. Germline lookup yields CDR1 GTSNPN and CDR2 SVGIG (reference sequence). Trimming took off 2 bases at V and 9 bases at J, with 13 bases between the two ends. The CDR3 DNA follows: TGTGCCTGGAGTCTCGAGCGGAGCCGGGAGCTGTTTTTT. It yields the protein CAWSLERSRELFF. Using reference TRBV30 and TRBJ2-2 for the parts outside the CDR3, the full variable domain is SQTIHQWPATLVQPVGSPLSLECTVEGTSNPNLYWYRQAAGRGLQLLFYSVGIGQISSEVPQNLSASRPQDRQFILSSKKLLLSDSGFYLCAWSLERSRELFFGEGSRLTVL.

The chain combines TRBV19 with TRBJ2-3; 9 positions match TRBD1. V was clipped by 7 bases and J by 1 base; unmatched bases: 6. The CDR3 length is 15 residues. Germline CDR1 and CDR2: LNHDA and SQIVND (reference sequence). CDR3 DNA: TGTGCCAGTAAATCTACAGGGGGCGGCACAGATACGCAGTATTTT. Its translation: CASKSTGGGTDTQYF.

The chain combines TRBV19 with TRBJ2-2, with 9 positions matching TRBD2. CDR1 and CDR2 from the germline V gene are LNHDA and SQIVND (reference sequence). J was trimmed by 5 bases and V by 7 bases; bases with no gene match: 11. The CDR3 has 16 amino acids. Written as DNA, the CDR3 is TGTGCCAGTAAGCCTAGCGGGGTTGTAGGAACCGGGGAGCTGTTTTTT. Translation gives CASKPSGVVGTGELFF. Full variable domain (missing parts from reference TRBV19 and TRBJ2-2): DGGITQSPKYLFRKEGQNVTLSCEQNLNHDAMYWYRQDPGQGLRLIYYSQIVNDFQKGDIAEGYSVSREKKESFPLTVTSAQKNPTAFYLCASKPSGVVGTGELFFGEGSRLTVL.

CDR3 region: CASSQGTVSTDTQYF. CDR3 coding DNA: TGTGCCAGCAGCCAGGGGACAGTGAGCACAGATACGCAGTATTTT. The rearrangement joins TRBV7-3 to TRBJ2-3, with 7 nucleotides matching TRBD1. Germline trimming cut 5 bases from V and 0 bases from J; bases unmatched to any gene: 5. CDR1 is SGHTA, CDR2 FQGTGA, per germline. This CDR3 contains 15 residues.

The V call is TRBV27, the J call TRBJ1-4; TRBD1 aligns across 7 bases. J gave up 8 bases and V 6 bases, and 15 bases lay outside the gene matches. Per germline, CDR1 MNHEY and CDR2 SMNVEV (reference sequence). CDR3 length: 16 residues. The CDR3 spells CASSRAGGAFYEKLFF. The DNA of the CDR3 is TGTGCCAGCAGCCGTGCAGGGGGTGCTTTTTACGAAAAACTGTTTTTT.

V and J are TRBV3-1 (or the pseudogene TRBV3-2) and TRBJ2-2, with TRBD1 as a possible D gene (5 bases). Trimming stripped 0 bases from V and 2 bases from J, with 13 bases between. The CDR3 extends over 17 amino acids. Germline V lookup: CDR1 LGHDT, CDR2 YNNKEL (reference sequence). The CDR3 protein is CASSQEVPGSNTGELFF. Here the CDR3 DNA reads TGTGCCAGCAGCCAAGAAGTCCCAGGGTCTAACACCGGGGAGCTGTTTTTT.